This T cell receptor (beta chain) emerged from a study of T-cell reconstitution after alpha-beta-depleted transplantation in children (dated by TCRdb to between 2015 and 2016). Background on the whole study: Using TCR repertoire profiling, the study followed T-cell immune reconstitution in a quantitative way in children after TCRalphabeta/CD19-depleted allogeneic hematopoietic cell transplantation. The investigation overall reported the following: In some patients, the high TCRbeta diversity seen at day 60 was put down to recipient T cells and intrathymic progenitors that had survived conditioning. About two months after transplant, the apparently early recovery of alphabetaT-cell counts reportedly depended on just several hundred clones that had expanded rapidly and came from non-depleted graft cells. The frequencies of hyperexpanded clones fell over the following months, and after one year, T-cell counts and TCRbeta diversity were mostly attributed to newly produced T cells.

CDR3 length: 14 amino acids, cysteine to phenylalanine. Only the CDR3 DNA stays, 42 bases, in frame from base 1. As concerns this clonotype: The antigen this receptor binds is unknown. The junction does not match germline at one end; this may be a read error.

What this sample's treatment or condition label stands for: allogeneic hematopoietic cell transplantation with graft depleted of TCRalphabeta T cells and CD19 B cells. Transplant recipients were children who received TCRalphabeta/CD19-depleted allogeneic hematopoietic cell grafts. The library was produced with PCR. TCRdb lists the instrument as Illumina HiSeq 2500. TCR library preparation used molecular barcoding, with unique molecular identifiers applied to normalize quantification of the TCRbeta repertoire. Through fastp at Q25 and MiXCR, TCRdb rebuilt clones from the public reads, retaining in-frame beta chains. Entries that share a CDR3 protein sequence are merged under the most common genes and DNA. The sample includes 350,000 to 500,000 distinct CDR3 sequences, with approximately 42% observed a single time. Approximately 30% of the sample goes to the ten largest clones.

The clonotype comes from a girl aged 2 to 10 with aplastic anemia, due to receive a stem cell transplant. Rearrangement joined TRBV12-3 or TRBV12-4 to TRBJ2-6, with a weak D call of TRBD1 (5 bases match). The source material was PBMCs, sampled before TCRalphabeta/CD19-depleted stem cell transplant. The base sequence is TGTGCCAGCAGCCCCCTTTCTGGGGCCAACGTCATGACTTTC. This translates into CASSPLSGANVMTF.